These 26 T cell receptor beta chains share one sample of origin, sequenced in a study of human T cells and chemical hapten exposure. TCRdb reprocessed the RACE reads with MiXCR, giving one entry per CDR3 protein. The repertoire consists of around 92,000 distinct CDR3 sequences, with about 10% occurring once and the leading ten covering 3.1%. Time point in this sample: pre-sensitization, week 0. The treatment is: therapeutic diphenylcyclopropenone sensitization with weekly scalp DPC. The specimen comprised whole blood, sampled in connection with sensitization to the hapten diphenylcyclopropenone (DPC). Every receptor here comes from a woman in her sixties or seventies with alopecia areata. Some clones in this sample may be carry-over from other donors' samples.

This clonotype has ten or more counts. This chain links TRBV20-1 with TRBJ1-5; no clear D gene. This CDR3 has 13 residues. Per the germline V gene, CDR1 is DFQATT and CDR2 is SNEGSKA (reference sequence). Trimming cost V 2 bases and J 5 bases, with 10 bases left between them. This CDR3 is CSARRTDYQPQHF. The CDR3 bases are TGCAGTGCTAGACGGACCGATTATCAGCCCCAGCATTTT.

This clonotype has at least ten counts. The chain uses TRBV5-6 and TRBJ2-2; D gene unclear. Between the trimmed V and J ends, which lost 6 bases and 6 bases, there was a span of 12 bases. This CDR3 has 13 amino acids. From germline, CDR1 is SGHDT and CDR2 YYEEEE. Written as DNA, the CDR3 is TGTGCCAGCAACAACGAACGTCCCGGGGAGCTGTTTTTT. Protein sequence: CASNNERPGELFF.

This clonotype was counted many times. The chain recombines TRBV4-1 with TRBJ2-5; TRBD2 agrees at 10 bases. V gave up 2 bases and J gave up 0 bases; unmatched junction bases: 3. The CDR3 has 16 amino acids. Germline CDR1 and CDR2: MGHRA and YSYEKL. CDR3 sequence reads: CASSQSSGGYQETQYF. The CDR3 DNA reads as TGCGCCAGCAGCCAATCTAGCGGGGGTTACCAAGAGACCCAGTACTTC.

DNA of the CDR3: TGTGCCAGTATCCAAGTAGGGCAGCGGAGCAATCAGCCCCAGCATTTT. Amino acid sequence: CASIQVGQRSNQPQHF. The V and J genes are TRBV19 and TRBJ1-5; D unclear. With 7 bases removed from V and 1 base from J, the gap between germline ends came to 17 bases. Per the germline V gene, CDR1 is LNHDA and CDR2 is SQIVND (reference sequence). The CDR3 covers 16 residues.

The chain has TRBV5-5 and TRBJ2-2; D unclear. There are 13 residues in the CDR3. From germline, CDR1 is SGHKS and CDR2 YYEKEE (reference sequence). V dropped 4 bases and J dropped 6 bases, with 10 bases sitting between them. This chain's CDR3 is CASSKRRPGELFF. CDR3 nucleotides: TGTGCCAGCAGCAAGCGACGACCCGGGGAGCTGTTTTTT.

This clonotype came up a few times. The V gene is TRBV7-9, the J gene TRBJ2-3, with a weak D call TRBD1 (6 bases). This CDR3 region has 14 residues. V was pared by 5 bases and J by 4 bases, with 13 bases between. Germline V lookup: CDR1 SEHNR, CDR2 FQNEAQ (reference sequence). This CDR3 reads CASSHQGHPDTQYF. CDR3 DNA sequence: TGTGCCAGCAGCCATCAGGGGCACCCAGATACGCAGTATTTT.

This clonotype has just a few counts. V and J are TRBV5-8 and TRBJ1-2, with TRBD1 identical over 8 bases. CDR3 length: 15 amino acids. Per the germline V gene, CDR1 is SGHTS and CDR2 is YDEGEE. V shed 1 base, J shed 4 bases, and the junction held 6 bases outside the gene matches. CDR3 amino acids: CASSLPGQGTYGYTF. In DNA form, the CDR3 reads TGTGCCAGCAGCTTGCCCGGACAGGGTACCTATGGCTACACCTTC.

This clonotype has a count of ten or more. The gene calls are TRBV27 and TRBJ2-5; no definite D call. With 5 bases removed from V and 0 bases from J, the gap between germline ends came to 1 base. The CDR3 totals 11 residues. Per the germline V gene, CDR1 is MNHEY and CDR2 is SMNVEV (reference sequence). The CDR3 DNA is TGTGCCAGCAGTCACCAAGAGACCCAGTACTTC. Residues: CASSHQETQYF.

This chain's CDR3 is CASSPKGSGGFEKLFF. Written as DNA, the CDR3 is TGTGCCAGCAGCCCAAAGGGGTCAGGGGGATTTGAAAAACTGTTTTTT. The chain couples TRBV4-2 to TRBJ1-4; 7 nucleotides agree with TRBD1. Germline CDR1 LGHNA, CDR2 YNFKEQ. Trimming cost V 4 bases and J 7 bases; bases outside gene matches: 12. The CDR3 has 16 amino acids.

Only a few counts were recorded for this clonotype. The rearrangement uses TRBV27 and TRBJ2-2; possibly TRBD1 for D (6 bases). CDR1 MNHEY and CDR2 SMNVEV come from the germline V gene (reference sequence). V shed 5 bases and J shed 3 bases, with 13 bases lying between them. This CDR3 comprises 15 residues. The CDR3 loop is CASSGIQGHTGELFF. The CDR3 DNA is TGTGCCAGCAGTGGCATACAGGGTCACACCGGGGAGCTGTTTTTT.

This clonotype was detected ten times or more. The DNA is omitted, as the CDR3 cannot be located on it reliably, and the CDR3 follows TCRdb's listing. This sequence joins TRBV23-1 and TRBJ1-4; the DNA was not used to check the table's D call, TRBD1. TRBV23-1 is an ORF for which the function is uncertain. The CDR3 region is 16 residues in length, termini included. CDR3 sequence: CASSQTRDRFAKNCFF.

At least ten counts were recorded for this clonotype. CDR3 protein: CASQRREGQPQHF. The CDR3 DNA follows: TGTGCCAGCCAACGGAGGGAGGGGCAGCCCCAGCATTTT. The chain employs TRBV9 and TRBJ1-5, with a possible D match to TRBD1 (5 bases). This CDR3 is built from 13 residues. The germline CDR1 and CDR2 sequences are SGDLS and YYNGEE. The ends were cut back, 7 bases at V and 7 bases at J, with 15 bases in the middle.

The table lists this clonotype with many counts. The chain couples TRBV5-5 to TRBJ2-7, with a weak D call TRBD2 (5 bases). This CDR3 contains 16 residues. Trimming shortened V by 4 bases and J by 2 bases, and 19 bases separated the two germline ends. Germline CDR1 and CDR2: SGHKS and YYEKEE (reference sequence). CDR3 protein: CASSPRSIAGTYEQYF. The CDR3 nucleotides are TGTGCCAGCAGCCCACGGTCCATTGCGGGTACCTACGAGCAGTACTTC.

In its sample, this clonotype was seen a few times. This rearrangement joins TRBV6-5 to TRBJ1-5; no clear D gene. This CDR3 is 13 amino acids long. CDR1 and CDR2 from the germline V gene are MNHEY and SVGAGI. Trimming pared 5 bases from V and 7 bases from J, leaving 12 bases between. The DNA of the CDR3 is TGTGCCAGCAGTCCCACATTGGGGCAGCCCCAGCATTTT. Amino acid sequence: CASSPTLGQPQHF.

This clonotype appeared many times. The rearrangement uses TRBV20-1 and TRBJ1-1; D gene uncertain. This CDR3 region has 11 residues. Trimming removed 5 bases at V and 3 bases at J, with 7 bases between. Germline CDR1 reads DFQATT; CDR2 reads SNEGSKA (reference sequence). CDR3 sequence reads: CSAGGDTEAFF. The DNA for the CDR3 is TGCAGTGCTGGTGGGGACACTGAAGCTTTCTTT.

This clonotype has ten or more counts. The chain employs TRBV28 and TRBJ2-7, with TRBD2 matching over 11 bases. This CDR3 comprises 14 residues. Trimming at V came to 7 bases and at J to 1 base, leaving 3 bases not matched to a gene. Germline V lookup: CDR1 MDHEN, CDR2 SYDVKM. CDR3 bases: TGTGCCAGCATAGCGGGGGGGACGTCCTACGAGCAGTACTTC. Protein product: CASIAGGTSYEQYF.

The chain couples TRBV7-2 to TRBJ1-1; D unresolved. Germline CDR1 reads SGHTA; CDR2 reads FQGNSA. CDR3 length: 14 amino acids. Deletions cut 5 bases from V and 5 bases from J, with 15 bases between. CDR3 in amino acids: CASSPLKLRTEAFF. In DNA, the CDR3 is TGTGCCAGCAGCCCCCTCAAACTCCGGACTGAAGCTTTCTTT.

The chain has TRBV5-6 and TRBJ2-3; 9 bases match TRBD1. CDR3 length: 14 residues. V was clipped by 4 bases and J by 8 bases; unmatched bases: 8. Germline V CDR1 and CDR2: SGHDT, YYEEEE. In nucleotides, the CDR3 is TGTGCCAGCAGCCCATTTCCGACAGGGGGTACGCAGTATTTT. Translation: CASSPFPTGGTQYF. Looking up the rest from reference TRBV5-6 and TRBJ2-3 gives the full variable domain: DAGVTQSPTHLIKTRGQQVTLRCSPKSGHDTVSWYQQALGQGPQFIFQYYEEEERQRGNFPDRFSGHQFPNYSSELNVNALLLGDSALYLCASSPFPTGGTQYFGPGTRLTVL.

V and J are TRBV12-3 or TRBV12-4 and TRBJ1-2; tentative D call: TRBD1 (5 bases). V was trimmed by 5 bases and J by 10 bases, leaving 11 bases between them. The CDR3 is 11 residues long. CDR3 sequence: CASSGAGAYTF. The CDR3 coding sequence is TGTGCCAGCAGTGGTGCCGGGGCCTACACCTTC.

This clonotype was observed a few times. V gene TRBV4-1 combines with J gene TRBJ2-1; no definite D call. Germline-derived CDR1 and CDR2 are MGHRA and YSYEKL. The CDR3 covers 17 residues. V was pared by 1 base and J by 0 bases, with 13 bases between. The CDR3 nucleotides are TGCGCCAGCAGCCAAGTAAGGCTACTGAGCTCCTACAATGAGCAGTTCTTC. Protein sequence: CASSQVRLLSSYNEQFF.

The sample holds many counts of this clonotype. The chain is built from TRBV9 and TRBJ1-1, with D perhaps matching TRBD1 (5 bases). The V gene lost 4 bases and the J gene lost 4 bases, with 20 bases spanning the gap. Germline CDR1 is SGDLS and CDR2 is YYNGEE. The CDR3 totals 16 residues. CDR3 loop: CASSPEGRLLGTEAFF. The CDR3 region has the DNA TGTGCCAGCAGCCCAGAGGGGAGGCTACTAGGCACTGAAGCTTTCTTT.

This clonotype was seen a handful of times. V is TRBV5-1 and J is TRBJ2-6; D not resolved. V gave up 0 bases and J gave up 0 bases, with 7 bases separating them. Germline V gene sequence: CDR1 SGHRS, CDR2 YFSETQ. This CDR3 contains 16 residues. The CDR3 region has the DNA TGCGCCAGCAGCTTGGATTCCAACTCTGGGGCCAACGTCCTGACTTTC. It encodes CASSLDSNSGANVLTF.

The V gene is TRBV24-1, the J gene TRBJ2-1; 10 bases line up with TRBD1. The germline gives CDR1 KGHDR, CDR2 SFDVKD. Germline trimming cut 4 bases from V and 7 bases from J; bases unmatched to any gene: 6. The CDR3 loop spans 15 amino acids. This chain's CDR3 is CATSDPGQGGNEQFF. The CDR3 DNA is TGTGCCACCAGTGACCCCGGACAGGGGGGTAATGAGCAGTTCTTC.

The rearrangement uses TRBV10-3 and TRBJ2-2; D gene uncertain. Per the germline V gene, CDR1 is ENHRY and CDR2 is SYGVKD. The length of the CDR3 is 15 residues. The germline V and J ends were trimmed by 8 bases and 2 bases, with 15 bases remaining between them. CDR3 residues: CAIRSLRENTGELFF. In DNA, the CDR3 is TGTGCCATCCGATCCCTTAGGGAAAACACCGGGGAGCTGTTTTTT.

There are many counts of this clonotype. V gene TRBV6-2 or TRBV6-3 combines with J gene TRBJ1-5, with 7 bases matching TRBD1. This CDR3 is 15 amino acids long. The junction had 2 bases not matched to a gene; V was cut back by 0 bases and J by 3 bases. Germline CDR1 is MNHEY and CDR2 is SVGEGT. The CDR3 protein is CASSYSKGANQPQHF. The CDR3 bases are TGTGCCAGCAGTTACTCGAAGGGGGCCAATCAGCCCCAGCATTTT.

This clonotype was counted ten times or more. The CDR3 bases are TGTGCCAGCAGTTTCTCAGGTGACACTGAAGCTTTCTTT. Its translation is CASSFSGDTEAFF. V is TRBV6-5 and J is TRBJ1-1, with unresolved D. The CDR3 has 13 amino acids. Germline V gene lookup returns CDR1 MNHEY and CDR2 SVGAGI. Trimming shortened V by 4 bases and J by 3 bases, and 9 bases separated the two germline ends.